The clone carrying this T cell receptor (beta chain) has at least ten counts. Construction of the TCR beta libraries employed iRepertoire HTBI primers in conjunction with Arm-PCR of CDR3 regions. TCRdb re-analysed the multiplex PCR reads in MiXCR, keeping a single row per CDR3 protein. The sample includes around 240,000 distinct CDR3 sequences, around a sixth seen only once; the top ten take about 14%. This CDR3 is built from 15 residues. V lost 4 bases and J 3 bases, leaving 17 bases between the germline ends. Germline V gene lookup returns CDR1 DFQATT and CDR2 SNEGSKA (reference sequence). These data belong to a study of regulatory T cells in long-lasting Graves disease. Time point noted: newly diagnosed GD, antithyroid drugs for less than 3 months. RNA extracted from PBMCs served as the sequencing template. These data were likewise used in another study, on T cells in Graves' hyperthyroidism and ophthalmopathy. From that report: A set of HTBI primers served as the primers for a first-round RT-PCR of the TCR CDR3.

The sample was peripheral blood mononuclear cells (PBMCs), taken at new diagnosis, from a patient treated with antithyroid drugs. The J gene is TRBJ2-3, the V gene TRBV20-1; D not certain. The clonotype was recovered from a woman younger than 45 with Graves disease. Here the CDR3 reads CSAIPRGRWTDTQYF. CDR3 coding DNA: TGCAGTGCTATCCCCCGTGGCAGGTGGACAGATACGCAGTATTTT.